Listed here is a single T cell receptor beta chain. Its binding antigen is unknown. Base qualities were left out, and no much larger clone turns up one base away. The CDR3, from cysteine to phenylalanine, totals 14 residues. The CDR3 DNA has 42 bases and is translated from base 1. CDR1 and CDR2, per the germline V gene, are KGHSH and LQKENI. Unmatched junction bases come to 2, with V trimmed by 3 bases and J by 4 bases. This specimen belongs to a study of blood T cell repertoires in COVID-19 (dated by TCRdb to 2020 to 2021). For the wider study: Samples from collaborators originated in the United States, Italy and Spain and spanned both the acute and convalescent phases of COVID-19. The samples were drawn from the first 160 participants of the ongoing ImmuneRACE study and from about 1,200 subjects provided by 6 global collaborators. Where available, HLA class I and class II types were taken from metadata supplied by the sample provider and were not determined by assay-based typing. Sample metadata almost always included a de-identified subject ID, COVID-19 status, age in years and sex. A freely available public database, intended as a resource for researchers studying the immune response to SARS-CoV-2, is where the repertoires were released. Subjects who had been exposed to COVID-19, were actively infected with it, or had recovered from it provided the deeply sampled blood TCRbeta repertoires that made up the dataset. The prospective study material was composed of cDNA or gDNA derived from T cells, B-cell-depleted T cells, or PBMCs. What the research found in general, with its limitations: Clinical and demographic metadata were provided uncurated, with the amount varying by source and participant.

TCRbeta CDR3 regions were amplified from genomic DNA by means of the immunoSEQ Assay, a bias-controlled multiplex PCR. In the paper's pipeline: The number of nucleated cells in each sample was estimated by amplification of reference gene primers within the assay. Sequence reads were collapsed and filtered to measure the absolute abundance of every unique TCRbeta CDR3 rearrangement. Productive Simpson clonality was computed per sample as the square root of Simpson's diversity index over productive rearrangements. In its TCRdb copy, this immuneACCESS table keeps in-frame sequences only and misses some clones. Where compared with another copy, unresolved V genes explain less than half of these, and the others have no known cause. That table supplies the V and J calls and clone size; D and trimming were determined from the DNA. The table for this sample lists around 110,000 clones; around 80% of them were counted only once. The ten largest make up approximately 16% of the sample.

Each collaborating institution followed its own protocols to collect whole blood in K2EDTA tubes. For TCRbeta analysis, collaborators shipped samples as frozen whole blood, isolated PBMCs, or DNA extracted from either of those sample types. The sequenced sample was peripheral blood. In this chain, TRBV18 is recombined with TRBJ2-3; 9 central nucleotides agree with TRBD2. The receptor's source is a man aged 55 to 69 with active or convalescent COVID-19. The DNA sequence is given as TGTGCCAGCTCACCGACTAGCGGTCCAGATACGCAGTATTTT. Protein translation: CASSPTSGPDTQYF.